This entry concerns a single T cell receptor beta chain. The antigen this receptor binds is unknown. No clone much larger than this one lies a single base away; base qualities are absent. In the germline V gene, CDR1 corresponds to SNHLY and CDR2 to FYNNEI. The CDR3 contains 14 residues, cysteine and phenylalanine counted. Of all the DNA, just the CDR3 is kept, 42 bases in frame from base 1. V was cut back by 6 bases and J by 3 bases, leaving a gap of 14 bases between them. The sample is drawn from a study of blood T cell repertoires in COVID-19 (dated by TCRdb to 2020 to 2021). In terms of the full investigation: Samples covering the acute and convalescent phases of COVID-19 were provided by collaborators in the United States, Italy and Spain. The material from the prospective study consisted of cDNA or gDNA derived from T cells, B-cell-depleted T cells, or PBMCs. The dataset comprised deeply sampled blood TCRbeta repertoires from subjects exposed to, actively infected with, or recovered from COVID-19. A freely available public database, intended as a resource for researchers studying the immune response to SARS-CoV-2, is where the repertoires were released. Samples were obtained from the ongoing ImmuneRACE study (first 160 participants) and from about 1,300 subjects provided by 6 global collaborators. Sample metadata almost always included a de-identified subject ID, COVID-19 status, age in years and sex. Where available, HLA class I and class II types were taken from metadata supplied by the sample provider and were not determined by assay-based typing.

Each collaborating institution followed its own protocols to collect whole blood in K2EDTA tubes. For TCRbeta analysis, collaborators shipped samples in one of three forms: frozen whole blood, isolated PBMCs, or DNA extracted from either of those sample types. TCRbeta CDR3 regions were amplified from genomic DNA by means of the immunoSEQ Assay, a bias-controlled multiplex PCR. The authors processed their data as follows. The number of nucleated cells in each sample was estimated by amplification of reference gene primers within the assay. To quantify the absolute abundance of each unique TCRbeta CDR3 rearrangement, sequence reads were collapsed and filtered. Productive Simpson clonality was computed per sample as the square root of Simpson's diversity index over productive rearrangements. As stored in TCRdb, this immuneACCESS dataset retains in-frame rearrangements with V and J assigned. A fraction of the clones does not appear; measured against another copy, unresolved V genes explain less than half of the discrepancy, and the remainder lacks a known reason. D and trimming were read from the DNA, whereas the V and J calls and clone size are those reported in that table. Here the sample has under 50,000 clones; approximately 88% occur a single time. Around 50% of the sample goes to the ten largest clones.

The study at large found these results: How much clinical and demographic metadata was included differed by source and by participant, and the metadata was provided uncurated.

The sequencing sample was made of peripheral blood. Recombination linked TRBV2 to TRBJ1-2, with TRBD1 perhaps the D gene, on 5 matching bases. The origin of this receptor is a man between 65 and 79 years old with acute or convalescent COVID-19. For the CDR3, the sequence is CASSPQGSHYGYTF. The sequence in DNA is TGTGCCAGCAGCCCCCAGGGCAGCCACTATGGCTACACCTTC.